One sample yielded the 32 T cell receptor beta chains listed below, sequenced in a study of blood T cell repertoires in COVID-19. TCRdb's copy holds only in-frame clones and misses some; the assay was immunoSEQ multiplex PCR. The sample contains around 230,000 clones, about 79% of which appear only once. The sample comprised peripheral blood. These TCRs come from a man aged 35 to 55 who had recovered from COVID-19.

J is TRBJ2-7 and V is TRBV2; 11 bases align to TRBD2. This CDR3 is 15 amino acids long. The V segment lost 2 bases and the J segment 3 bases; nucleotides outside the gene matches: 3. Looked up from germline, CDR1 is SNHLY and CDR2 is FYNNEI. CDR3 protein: CASSEQTSGVYEQYF. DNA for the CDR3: TGTGCCAGCAGTGAACAGACTAGCGGGGTCTACGAGCAGTACTTC.

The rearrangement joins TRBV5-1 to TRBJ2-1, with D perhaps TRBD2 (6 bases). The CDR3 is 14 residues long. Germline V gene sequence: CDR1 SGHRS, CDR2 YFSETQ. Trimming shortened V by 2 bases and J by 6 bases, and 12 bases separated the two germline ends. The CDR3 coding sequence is TGCGCCAGCAGCTTAGCTGGGGGGACCAATGAGCAGTTCTTC. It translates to CASSLAGGTNEQFF.

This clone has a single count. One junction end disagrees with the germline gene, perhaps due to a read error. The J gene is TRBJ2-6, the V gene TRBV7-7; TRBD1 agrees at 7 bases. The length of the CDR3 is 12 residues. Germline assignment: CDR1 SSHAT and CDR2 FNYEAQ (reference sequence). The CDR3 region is CASSPTGDVLTF. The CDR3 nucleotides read TGTGCTAGCAGCCCAACAGGGGACGTCCTGACTTTC. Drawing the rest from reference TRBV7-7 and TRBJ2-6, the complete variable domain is GAGVSQSPRYKVTKRGQDVTLRCDPISSHATLYWYQQALGQGPEFLTYFNYEAQPDKSGLPSDRFSAERPEGSISTLTIQRTEQRDSAMYRCASSPTGDVLTFGAGSRLTVL.

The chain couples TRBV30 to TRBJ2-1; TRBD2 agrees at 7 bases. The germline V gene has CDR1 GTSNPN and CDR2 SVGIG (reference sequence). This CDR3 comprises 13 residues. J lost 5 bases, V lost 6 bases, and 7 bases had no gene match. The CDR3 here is CACSTGGHNEQFF. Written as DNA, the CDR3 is TGTGCCTGTTCGACGGGGGGACACAATGAGCAGTTCTTC.

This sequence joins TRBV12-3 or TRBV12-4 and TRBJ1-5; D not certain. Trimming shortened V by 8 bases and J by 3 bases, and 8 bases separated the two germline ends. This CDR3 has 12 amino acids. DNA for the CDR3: TGTGCCAGCTCCAGTGCCAATCAGCCCCAGCATTTT. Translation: CASSSANQPQHF.

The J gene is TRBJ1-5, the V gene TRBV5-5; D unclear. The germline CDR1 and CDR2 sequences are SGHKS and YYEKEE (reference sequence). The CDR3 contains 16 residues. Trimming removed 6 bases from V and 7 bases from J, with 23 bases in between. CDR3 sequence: CASTTGGRNEGQPQHF. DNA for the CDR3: TGTGCCAGCACCACGGGAGGGAGGAATGAGGGACAGCCCCAGCATTTT.

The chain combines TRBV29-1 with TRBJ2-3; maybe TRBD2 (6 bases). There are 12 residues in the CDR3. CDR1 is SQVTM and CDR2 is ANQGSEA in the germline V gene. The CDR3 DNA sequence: TGCTCCTTTGGGGGGAGCACAGATACGCAGTATTTT. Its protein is CSFGGSTDTQYF.

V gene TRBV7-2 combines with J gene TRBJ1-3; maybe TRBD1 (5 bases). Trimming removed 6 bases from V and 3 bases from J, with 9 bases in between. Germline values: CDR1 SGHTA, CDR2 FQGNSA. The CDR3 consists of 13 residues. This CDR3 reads CASRQTGGNTIYF. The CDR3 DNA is TGTGCCAGCAGACAAACAGGTGGAAACACCATATATTTT.

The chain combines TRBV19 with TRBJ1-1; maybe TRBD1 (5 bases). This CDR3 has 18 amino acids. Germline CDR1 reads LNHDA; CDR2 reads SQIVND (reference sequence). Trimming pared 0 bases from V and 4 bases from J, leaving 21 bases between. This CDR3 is CASSIDGPWGGAATEAFF. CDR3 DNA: TGTGCCAGTAGTATAGATGGCCCGTGGGGAGGGGCGGCCACTGAAGCTTTCTTT.

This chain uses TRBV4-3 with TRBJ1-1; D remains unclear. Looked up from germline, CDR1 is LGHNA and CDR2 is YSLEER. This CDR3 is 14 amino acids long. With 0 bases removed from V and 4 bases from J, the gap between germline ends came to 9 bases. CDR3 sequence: CASSQEALATEAFF. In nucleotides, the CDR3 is TGCGCCAGCAGCCAAGAGGCGCTAGCCACTGAAGCTTTCTTT.

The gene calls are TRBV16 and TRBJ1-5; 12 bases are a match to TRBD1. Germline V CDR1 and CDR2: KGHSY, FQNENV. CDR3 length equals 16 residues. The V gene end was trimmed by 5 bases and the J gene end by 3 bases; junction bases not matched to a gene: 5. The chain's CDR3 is CASSAGQGAINQPQHF. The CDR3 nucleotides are TGTGCCAGCAGCGCGGGACAGGGGGCCATCAATCAGCCCCAGCATTTT.

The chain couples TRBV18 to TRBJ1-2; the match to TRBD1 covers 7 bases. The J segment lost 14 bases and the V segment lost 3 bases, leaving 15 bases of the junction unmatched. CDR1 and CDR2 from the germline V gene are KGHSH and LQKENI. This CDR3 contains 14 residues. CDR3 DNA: TGTGCCAGCTCACCCGACTTTTCGACAGGGAAGAAGACCTTC. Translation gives CASSPDFSTGKKTF.

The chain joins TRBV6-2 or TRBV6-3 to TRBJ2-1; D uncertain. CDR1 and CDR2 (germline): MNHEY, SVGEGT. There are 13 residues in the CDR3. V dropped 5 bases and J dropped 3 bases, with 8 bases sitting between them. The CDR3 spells CASSRLGYNEQFF. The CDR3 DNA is TGTGCCAGCAGTCGACTTGGCTACAATGAGCAGTTCTTC.

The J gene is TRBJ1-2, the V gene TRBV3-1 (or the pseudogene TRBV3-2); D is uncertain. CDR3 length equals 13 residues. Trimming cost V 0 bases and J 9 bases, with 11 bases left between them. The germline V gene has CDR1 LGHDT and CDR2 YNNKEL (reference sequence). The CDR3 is CASSQDSVHRYTF. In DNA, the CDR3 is TGTGCCAGCAGCCAAGATTCAGTCCACCGCTACACCTTC.

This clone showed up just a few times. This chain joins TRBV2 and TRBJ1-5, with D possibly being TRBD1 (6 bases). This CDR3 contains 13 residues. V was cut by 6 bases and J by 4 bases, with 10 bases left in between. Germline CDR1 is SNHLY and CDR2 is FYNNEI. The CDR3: CASRRGGNQPQHF. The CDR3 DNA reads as TGTGCCAGCAGGAGGGGGGGTAATCAGCCCCAGCATTTT. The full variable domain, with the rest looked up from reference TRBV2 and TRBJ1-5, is EPEVTQTPSHQVTQMGQEVILRCVPISNHLYFYWYRQILGQKVEFLVSFYNNEISEKSEIFDDQFSVERPDGSNFTLKIRSTKLEDSAMYFCASRRGGNQPQHFGDGTRLSIL.

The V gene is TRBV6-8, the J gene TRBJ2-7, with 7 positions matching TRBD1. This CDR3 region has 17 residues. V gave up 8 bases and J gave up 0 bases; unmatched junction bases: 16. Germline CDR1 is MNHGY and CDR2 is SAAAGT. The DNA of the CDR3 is TGTGCCAGCCGGCGTCAGAGAACCCGGGACAGCTCCTACGAGCAGTACTTC. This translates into CASRRQRTRDSSYEQYF.

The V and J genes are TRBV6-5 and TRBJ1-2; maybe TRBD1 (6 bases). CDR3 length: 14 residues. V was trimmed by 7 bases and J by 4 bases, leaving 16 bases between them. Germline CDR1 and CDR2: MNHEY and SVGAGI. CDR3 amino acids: CASTSTGSSYGYTF. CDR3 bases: TGTGCCAGCACCTCAACAGGGTCCTCCTATGGCTACACCTTC.

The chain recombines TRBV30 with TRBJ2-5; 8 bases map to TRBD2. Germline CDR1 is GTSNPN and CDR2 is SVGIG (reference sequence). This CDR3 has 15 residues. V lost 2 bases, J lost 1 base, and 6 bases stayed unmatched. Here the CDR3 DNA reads TGTGCCTGGAGTAGGCCGGCGGGGGGCCAAGAGACCCAGTACTTC. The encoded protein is CAWSRPAGGQETQYF. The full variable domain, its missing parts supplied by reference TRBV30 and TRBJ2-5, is SQTIHQWPATLVQPVGSPLSLECTVEGTSNPNLYWYRQAAGRGLQLLFYSVGIGQISSEVPQNLSASRPQDRQFILSSKKLLLSDSGFYLCAWSRPAGGQETQYFGPGTRLLVL.

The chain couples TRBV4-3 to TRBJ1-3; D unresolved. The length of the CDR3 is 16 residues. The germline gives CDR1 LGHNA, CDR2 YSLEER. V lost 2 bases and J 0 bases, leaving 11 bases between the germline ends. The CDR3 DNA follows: TGCGCCAGCAGCCAAACCAGTAGGAGCTCTGGAAACACCATATATTTT. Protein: CASSQTSRSSGNTIYF.

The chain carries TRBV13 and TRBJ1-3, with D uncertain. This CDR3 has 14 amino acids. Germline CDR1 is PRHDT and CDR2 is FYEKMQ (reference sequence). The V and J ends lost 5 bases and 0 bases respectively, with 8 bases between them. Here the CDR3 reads CASSRESSGNTIYF. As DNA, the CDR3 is TGTGCCAGCAGCCGGGAGAGCTCTGGAAACACCATATATTTT.

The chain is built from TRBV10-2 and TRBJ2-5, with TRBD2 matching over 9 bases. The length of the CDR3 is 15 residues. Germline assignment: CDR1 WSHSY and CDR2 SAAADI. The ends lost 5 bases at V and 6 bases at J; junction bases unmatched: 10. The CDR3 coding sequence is TGCGCCAGCAGTTGGGGGCGGGAGGGCCGGAAGACCCAGTACTTC. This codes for CASSWGREGRKTQYF.

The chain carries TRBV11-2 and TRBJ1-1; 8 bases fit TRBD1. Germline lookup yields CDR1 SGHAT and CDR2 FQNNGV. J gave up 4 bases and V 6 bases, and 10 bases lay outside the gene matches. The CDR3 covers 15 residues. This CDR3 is CASSPQGAGGTEAFF. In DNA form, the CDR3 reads TGTGCCAGCAGTCCCCAGGGGGCAGGGGGCACTGAAGCTTTCTTT.

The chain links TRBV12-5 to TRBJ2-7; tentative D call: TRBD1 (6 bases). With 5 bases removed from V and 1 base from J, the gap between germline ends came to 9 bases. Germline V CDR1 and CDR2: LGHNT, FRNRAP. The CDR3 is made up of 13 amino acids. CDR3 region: CASGPGQSYEQYF. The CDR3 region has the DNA TGTGCTAGTGGTCCTGGACAGTCCTACGAGCAGTACTTC.

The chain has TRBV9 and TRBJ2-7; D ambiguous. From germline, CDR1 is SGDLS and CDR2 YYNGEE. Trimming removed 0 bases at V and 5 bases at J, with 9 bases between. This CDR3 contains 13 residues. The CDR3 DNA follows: TGTGCCAGCAGCGTAGGTCCCCGGGACGAGCAGTACTTC. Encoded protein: CASSVGPRDEQYF.

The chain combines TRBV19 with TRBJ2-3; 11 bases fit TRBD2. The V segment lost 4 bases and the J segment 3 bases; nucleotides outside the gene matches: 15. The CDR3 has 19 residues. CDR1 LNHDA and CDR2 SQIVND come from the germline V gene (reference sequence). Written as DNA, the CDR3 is TGTGCCAGTAGTACTCCCGGGACTAGCGGTAGGAGGGTGACAGATACGCAGTATTTT. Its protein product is CASSTPGTSGRRVTDTQYF.

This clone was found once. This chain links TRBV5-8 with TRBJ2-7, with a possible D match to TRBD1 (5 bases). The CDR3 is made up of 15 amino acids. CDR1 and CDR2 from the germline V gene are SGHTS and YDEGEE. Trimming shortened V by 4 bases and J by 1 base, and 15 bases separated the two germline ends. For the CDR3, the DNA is TGTGCCAGCAGCATAGACAGAATACGATCCTACGAGCAGTACTTC. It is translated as CASSIDRIRSYEQYF.

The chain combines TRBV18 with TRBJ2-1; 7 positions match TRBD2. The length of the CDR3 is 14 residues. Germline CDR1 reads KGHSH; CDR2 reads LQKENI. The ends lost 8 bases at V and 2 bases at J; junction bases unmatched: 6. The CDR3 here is CASAERGTYNEQFF. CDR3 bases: TGTGCCAGCGCCGAGCGGGGAACCTACAATGAGCAGTTCTTC.

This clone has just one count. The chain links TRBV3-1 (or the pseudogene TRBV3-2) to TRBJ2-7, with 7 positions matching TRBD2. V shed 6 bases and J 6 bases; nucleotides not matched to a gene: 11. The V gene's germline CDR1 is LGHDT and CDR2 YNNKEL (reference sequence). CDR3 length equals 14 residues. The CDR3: CASRPRGLEFEQYF. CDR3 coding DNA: TGTGCCAGCAGACCTCGAGGACTAGAGTTCGAGCAGTACTTC.

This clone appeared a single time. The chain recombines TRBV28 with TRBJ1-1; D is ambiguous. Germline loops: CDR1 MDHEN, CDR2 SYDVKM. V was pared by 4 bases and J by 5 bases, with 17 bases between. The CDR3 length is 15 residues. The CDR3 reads CASSSPDLMGTEAFF. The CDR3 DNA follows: TGTGCCAGCAGTTCCCCGGACTTAATGGGGACTGAAGCTTTCTTT.

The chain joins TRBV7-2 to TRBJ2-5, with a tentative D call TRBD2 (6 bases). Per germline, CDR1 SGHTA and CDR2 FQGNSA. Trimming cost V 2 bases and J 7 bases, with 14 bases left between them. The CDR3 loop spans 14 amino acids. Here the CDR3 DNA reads TGTGCCAGCAGCTTAAATGGGGGGTATGCGACCCAGTACTTC. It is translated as CASSLNGGYATQYF. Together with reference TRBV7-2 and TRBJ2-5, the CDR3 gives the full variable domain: GAGVSQSPSNKVTEKGKDVELRCDPISGHTALYWYRQSLGQGLEFLIYFQGNSAPDKSGLPSDRFSAERTGGSVSTLTIQRTQQEDSAVYLCASSLNGGYATQYFGPGTRLLVL.

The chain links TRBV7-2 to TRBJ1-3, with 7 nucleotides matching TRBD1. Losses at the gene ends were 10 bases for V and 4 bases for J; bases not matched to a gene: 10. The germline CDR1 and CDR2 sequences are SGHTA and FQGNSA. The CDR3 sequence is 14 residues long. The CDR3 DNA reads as TGTGCCACCCGGTTGTCGGGACAGGGAAACACCATATATTTT. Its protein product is CATRLSGQGNTIYF.

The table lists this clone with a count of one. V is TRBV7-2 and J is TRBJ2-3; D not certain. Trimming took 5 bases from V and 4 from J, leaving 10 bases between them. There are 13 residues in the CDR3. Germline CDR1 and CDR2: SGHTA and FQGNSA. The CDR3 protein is CASSPSVADTQYF. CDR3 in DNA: TGTGCCAGCAGCCCAAGCGTGGCAGATACGCAGTATTTT.